Presented here are 4 T cell receptor beta chains from one specimen sequenced in a study of radiotherapy plus CTLA-4 blockade in lung cancer (dated by TCRdb to 2017 to 2018). Libraries were made using the immunoSEQ multiplex PCR assay. Drawn from immuneACCESS, this table holds only the in-frame rearrangements with V and J called that TCRdb kept. Clones are partly lost; checked studies trace under half to an unresolved V gene and leave the rest unexplained. The sample records about 19,000 clones, about 82% of which are singletons. 20% to 30% of the sample belongs to the ten largest clones. The sample here was peripheral blood, taken from a patient treated with radiotherapy plus ipilimumab. The source is a human donor with non-small cell lung cancer whose response to radiotherapy plus ipilimumab could not be evaluated.

This sequence joins TRBV7-8 and TRBJ2-1, with D possibly being TRBD2 (6 bases). Germline V gives CDR1 SGHVS, CDR2 FQNEAQ. CDR3 length equals 15 residues. V was trimmed by 5 bases and J by 4 bases, leaving 15 bases between them. Here the CDR3 DNA reads TGTGCCAGCAGCCCAGGAGGGCCGGGATACAATGAGCAGTTCTTC. Translated: CASSPGGPGYNEQFF.

The rearrangement links TRBV7-8 to TRBJ1-2; TRBD1 agrees at 7 bases. The CDR3 runs to 15 residues. The germline CDR1 and CDR2 sequences are SGHVS and FQNEAQ. V lost 6 bases to trimming and J lost 5 bases; unmatched junction nucleotides: 12. CDR3 sequence: CASRDTGQALYGYTF. CDR3 coding DNA: TGTGCCAGCAGAGATACCGGACAGGCCCTTTATGGCTACACCTTC. The whole variable domain, remainder taken from reference TRBV7-8 and TRBJ1-2, is GAGVSQSPRYKVAKRGQDVALRCDPISGHVSLFWYQQALGQGPEFLTYFQNEAQLDKSGLPSDRFFAERPEGSVSTLKIQRTQQEDSAVYLCASRDTGQALYGYTFGSGTRLTVV.

The V and J genes are TRBV7-2 and TRBJ1-5, with 10 bases fitting TRBD1. The CDR3 sequence is 17 residues long. With V trimmed by 5 bases and J by 2 bases, 9 bases remained unmatched. Germline CDR1 SGHTA, CDR2 FQGNSA. As DNA, the CDR3 is TGTGCCAGCAGCCAGGGACAGGGGAGAGGAGGCAATCAGCCCCAGCATTTT. Amino acid sequence: CASSQGQGRGGNQPQHF.

V usage is TRBV7-2 and J usage is TRBJ2-7, with 10 bases aligning to TRBD2. The J segment lost 11 bases and the V segment lost 3 bases, leaving 10 bases of the junction unmatched. The CDR3 consists of 14 residues. Germline V lookup: CDR1 SGHTA, CDR2 FQGNSA. CDR3 sequence: CASSLGTSDFQEYF. The CDR3 DNA follows: TGTGCCAGCAGCTTGGGGACTAGCGATTTTCAAGAGTACTTC.